This TCR beta chain came from a study of breast tumors, draining lymph nodes, adjacent tissues. Study results and caveats: Luminal-like breast cancer showed significantly greater tumor-nontumor repertoire similarity than basal-like breast cancer did.

One entry per CDR3 protein results from TCRdb running MiXCR on the multiplex PCR reads. The sample yields roughly 110,000 distinct CDR3 sequences, roughly 29% seen once. The lymph nodes were axillary draining lymph nodes from breast cancer patients. The CDR3 has 12 residues. Germline lookup yields CDR1 SNHLY and CDR2 FYNNEI. Trimming left V 6 bases short and J 10 bases short, with 10 bases between. This clonotype occurred many times. Its antigen is as yet unknown. The sample consisted of axillary lymph node tissue. This chain uses TRBV2 with TRBJ1-6; D remains ambiguous. The sequence was collected from a female donor with breast cancer. Some clones in this sample may be carry-over from other donors' samples. CDR3 sequence: CASRDQRSPLHF. DNA of the CDR3: TGTGCCAGCAGGGACCAACGGTCACCCCTCCACTTT.